What follows are 32 T cell receptor beta chains derived from one specimen sequenced in a study of blood T cell repertoires in COVID-19. Assay used: immunoSEQ multiplex PCR; TCRdb lists only in-frame clones, some missing. The repertoire has approximately 150,000 clones, 75% to 90% of them found once; the top ten carry 3.5% to 4.5%. Material: peripheral blood. Every receptor here comes from a woman aged 60-70 years with active or convalescent COVID-19.

The rearrangement links TRBV11-1 to TRBJ2-3; weak D call: TRBD2 (6 bases). Trimming shortened V by 0 bases and J by 4 bases, and 8 bases separated the two germline ends. Germline V lookup: CDR1 SGHAT, CDR2 FQDESV (reference sequence). This CDR3 spans 14 amino acids. The CDR3 DNA reads TGTGCCAGCAGCTTAGCGGAGGGACCAGATACGCAGTATTTT. Translating gives CASSLAEGPDTQYF.

This clone has only a few counts. This chain links TRBV19 with TRBJ1-1; D gene ambiguous. Germline assignment: CDR1 LNHDA and CDR2 SQIVND (reference sequence). With 3 bases removed from V and 0 bases from J, the gap between germline ends came to 11 bases. This CDR3 region has 15 residues. This CDR3 reads CASSITADMNTEAFF. CDR3 nucleotides: TGTGCCAGTAGTATTACTGCCGACATGAACACTGAAGCTTTCTTT. The full variable domain, completed using reference TRBV19 and TRBJ1-1, is DGGITQSPKYLFRKEGQNVTLSCEQNLNHDAMYWYRQDPGQGLRLIYYSQIVNDFQKGDIAEGYSVSREKKESFPLTVTSAQKNPTAFYLCASSITADMNTEAFFGQGTRLTVV.

The chain has TRBV18 and TRBJ1-3; maybe TRBD1 (5 bases). The germline V and J ends were trimmed by 3 bases and 6 bases, with 21 bases remaining between them. CDR1 KGHSH and CDR2 LQKENI come from the germline V gene. The CDR3 is 17 amino acids. The CDR3 here is CASSPLRGPPGENTIYF. For the CDR3, the DNA is TGTGCCAGCTCACCCCTTCGGGGTCCTCCGGGGGAAAACACCATATATTTT.

This clone is a singleton in its sample. This chain uses TRBV5-6 with TRBJ2-7; D is uncertain. CDR1 is SGHDT, CDR2 YYEEEE, per germline. This CDR3 contains 12 residues. V shed 3 bases and J shed 3 bases, with 7 bases lying between them. In DNA form, the CDR3 reads TGTGCCAGCAGCTCCACTGGCTACGAGCAGTACTTC. Translated: CASSSTGYEQYF.

The rearrangement joins TRBV2 to TRBJ1-5, with D tentatively TRBD1 (5 bases). The V and J ends lost 5 bases and 4 bases respectively, with 9 bases between them. CDR3 length: 13 amino acids. Looked up from germline, CDR1 is SNHLY and CDR2 is FYNNEI. The CDR3 nucleotides are TGTGCCAGCAGTAAACAGGTTAATCAGCCCCAGCATTTT. Encoded protein: CASSKQVNQPQHF.

The chain couples TRBV6-5 to TRBJ1-2, with D perhaps TRBD1 (5 bases). Germline lookup yields CDR1 MNHEY and CDR2 SVGAGI. This CDR3 spans 13 amino acids. V dropped 6 bases and J dropped 4 bases, with 12 bases sitting between them. CDR3 sequence: CASSRDRIYGYTF. The CDR3 region has the DNA TGTGCCAGCAGCCGCGACAGAATCTATGGCTACACCTTC.

V gene TRBV5-1 combines with J gene TRBJ2-5; possibly TRBD2 for D (6 bases). The CDR3 has 11 amino acids. Germline V gene data show CDR1 as SGHRS and CDR2 as YFSETQ. The CDR3 reads CASGSQETQYF. The CDR3 bases are TGCGCTTCCGGGAGTCAAGAGACCCAGTACTTC. Looking up the rest from reference TRBV5-1 and TRBJ2-5 gives the full variable domain: KAGVTQTPRYLIKTRGQQVTLSCSPISGHRSVSWYQQTPGQGLQFLFEYFSETQRNKGNFPGRFSGRQFSNSRSEMNVSTLELGDSALYLCASGSQETQYFGPGTRLLVL.

V usage is TRBV2 and J usage is TRBJ2-3, with 10 nucleotides matching TRBD2. The germline V gene encodes CDR1 SNHLY and CDR2 FYNNEI. CDR3 size: 16 residues. Losses at the gene ends were 4 bases for V and 3 bases for J; bases not matched to a gene: 7. For the CDR3, the DNA is TGTGCCAGCAGTGGCCCTAGCGGGGGATCAACAGATACGCAGTATTTT. Translating gives CASSGPSGGSTDTQYF. The variable domain in full, with the rest retrieved from reference TRBV2 and TRBJ2-3, is EPEVTQTPSHQVTQMGQEVILRCVPISNHLYFYWYRQILGQKVEFLVSFYNNEISEKSEIFDDQFSVERPDGSNFTLKIRSTKLEDSAMYFCASSGPSGGSTDTQYFGPGTRLTVL.

V and J are TRBV25-1 and TRBJ2-1, with 7 bases that match TRBD1. Trimming removed 1 base from V and 7 bases from J; junction bases left unmatched: 10. CDR1 and CDR2 from the germline V gene are MGHDK and SYGVNS. The CDR3 has 16 amino acids. The CDR3 DNA reads as TGTGCCAGCAGTGAATGGGGACAGATGTTTGCAAATGAGCAGTTCTTC. Its translation is CASSEWGQMFANEQFF.

The sample holds a few counts of this clone. This chain uses TRBV6-5 with TRBJ1-2, with a weak D call TRBD1 (5 bases). The length of the CDR3 is 15 residues. Germline V CDR1 and CDR2: MNHEY, SVGAGI. V dropped 7 bases and J dropped 6 bases, with 21 bases sitting between them. The chain's CDR3 is CASTPRRTSKDGYTF. As DNA, the CDR3 is TGTGCCAGCACGCCCCGGCGGACATCGAAAGATGGCTACACCTTC.

This rearrangement joins TRBV11-3 to TRBJ2-7, with D perhaps TRBD1 (5 bases). The germline CDR1 and CDR2 sequences are SGHNT and YENEEA. The CDR3 totals 12 residues. The V end was cut by 4 bases, the J end by 5 bases, with 9 bases between. CDR3 protein: CASSSQGNEQYF. CDR3 coding DNA: TGTGCCAGCAGCTCCCAGGGAAACGAGCAGTACTTC.

V is TRBV5-6 and J is TRBJ1-3; D unclear. This CDR3 is built from 14 residues. Per germline, CDR1 SGHDT and CDR2 YYEEEE. The germline V and J ends were trimmed by 3 bases and 8 bases, with 15 bases remaining between them. For the CDR3, the DNA is TGTGCCAGCAGCTCCCTCGGCCGGGTGCACACCATATATTTT. The encoded protein is CASSSLGRVHTIYF.

V is TRBV3-1 (or the pseudogene TRBV3-2) and J is TRBJ2-2; the D gene is possibly TRBD2 (5 bases). The length of the CDR3 is 13 residues. The germline CDR1 and CDR2 sequences are LGHDT and YNNKEL (reference sequence). With 1 base removed from V and 8 bases from J, the gap between germline ends came to 8 bases. CDR3 DNA: TGTGCCAGCAGCCAAGCGAGGGCAGGGGAGCTGTTTTTT. Its translation: CASSQARAGELFF.

The chain employs TRBV3-1 (or the pseudogene TRBV3-2) and TRBJ1-2, with D perhaps matching TRBD1 (6 bases). Per the germline V gene, CDR1 is LGHDT and CDR2 is YNNKEL (reference sequence). This CDR3 contains 14 residues. V was trimmed by 0 bases and J by 6 bases, leaving 11 bases between them. CDR3 sequence: CASSQEGTNNGYTF. The CDR3 nucleotides are TGTGCCAGCAGCCAAGAAGGGACAAATAATGGCTACACCTTC.

The chain combines TRBV10-1 with TRBJ2-1; a possible D gene is TRBD2 (7 bases). The ends were cut back, 6 bases at V and 4 bases at J, with 16 bases in the middle. CDR3 length: 15 residues. Germline V gene sequence: CDR1 WNHNN, CDR2 SYGVQD (reference sequence). CDR3: CASSAPGGPYNEQFF. The CDR3 DNA sequence: TGCGCCAGCAGCGCCCCGGGGGGCCCTTACAATGAGCAGTTCTTC.

The chain uses TRBV18 and TRBJ2-3; D possibly corresponds to TRBD1 (6 bases). This CDR3 comprises 15 residues. Germline lookup yields CDR1 KGHSH and CDR2 LQKENI. The V end lost 5 bases, the J end lost 3 bases, and 15 bases lay between the germline ends. CDR3 sequence: CASSSGASITDTQYF. DNA for the CDR3: TGTGCCAGCTCATCAGGGGCGAGTATTACAGATACGCAGTATTTT.

This clone was recorded many times. The V call is TRBV5-4, the J call TRBJ1-5; TRBD1 matches 8 bases. The CDR3 contains 14 residues. V shed 4 bases, J shed 8 bases, and the junction held 8 bases outside the gene matches. Germline CDR1 SGHNT, CDR2 YYREEE (reference sequence). CDR3 coding DNA: TGTGCCAGCAGCAGAGGGACAGGTGAAGAGCCCCAGCATTTT. It codes for CASSRGTGEEPQHF. Variable domain in full (rest from reference TRBV5-4 and TRBJ1-5): ETGVTQSPTHLIKTRGQQVTLRCSSQSGHNTVSWYQQALGQGPQFIFQYYREEENGRGNFPPRFSGLQFPNYSSELNVNALELDDSALYLCASSRGTGEEPQHFGDGTRLSIL.

V is TRBV18 and J is TRBJ2-7; D perhaps matches TRBD1 (5 bases). V was shortened by 1 base and J by 6 bases, with 13 bases between the two germline ends. This CDR3 region has 14 residues. Germline CDR1 reads KGHSH; CDR2 reads LQKENI. The CDR3 spells CASSPQGYGTEQYF. The DNA of the CDR3 is TGTGCCAGCTCACCACAGGGGTATGGAACCGAGCAGTACTTC.

V and J are TRBV21-1 and TRBJ2-7; the D call TRBD1 from the table was never checked on the DNA. TRBV21-1 is a recognized pseudogene. The CDR3 covers 17 residues. DNA of the CDR3: TGTGCCAGCAGCAAAGAGTCGGACAGGGCCGCCGCCTACGAGCAGTACTTC. Translated, it gives CASSKESDRAAAYEQYF.

The rearrangement links TRBV5-1 to TRBJ2-3; D call uncertain. Looked up from germline, CDR1 is SGHRS and CDR2 is YFSETQ. The CDR3 is 13 residues long. The ends were cut back, 0 bases at V and 5 bases at J, with 7 bases in the middle. Here the CDR3 reads CASSLGSGDTQYF. CDR3 DNA: TGCGCCAGCAGCTTGGGGTCGGGAGATACGCAGTATTTT.

Here the CDR3 reads CASSIRWDEQFF. DNA for the CDR3: TGTGCCAGCAGCATCAGGTGGGATGAGCAGTTCTTC. V gene TRBV12-3 or TRBV12-4 combines with J gene TRBJ2-1; unclear D gene. CDR3 size: 12 residues. Trimming removed 6 bases at V and 8 bases at J, with 11 bases between.

This clone showed up just once. Other DNA variants within this sample encode the same CDR3. The genes are TRBV12-3 or TRBV12-4 and TRBJ1-1; D ambiguous. Trimming shortened V by 1 base and J by 4 bases, and 7 bases separated the two germline ends. The CDR3 contains 13 residues. In DNA form, the CDR3 reads TGTGCCAGCAGTTTAGTGGGAGGCACTGAAGCTTTCTTT. It translates to CASSLVGGTEAFF.

This chain uses TRBV6-6 with TRBJ1-2; D unresolved. Germline loops: CDR1 MNHNY, CDR2 SVGAGI (reference sequence). The CDR3 totals 13 residues. Trimming shortened V by 6 bases and J by 0 bases, and 8 bases separated the two germline ends. CDR3 nucleotides: TGTGCCAGCAGACAGCTTTCTAACTATGGCTACACCTTC. It specifies CASRQLSNYGYTF.

J is TRBJ1-5 and V is TRBV2; no clear D gene. The V end lost 5 bases, the J end lost 3 bases, and 14 bases lay between the germline ends. The length of the CDR3 is 15 residues. CDR1 and CDR2 from the germline V gene are SNHLY and FYNNEI. The CDR3 DNA reads as TGTGCCAGCAGTCCAAGAAAACAGCCCAATCAGCCCCAGCATTTT. Protein sequence: CASSPRKQPNQPQHF.

This chain uses TRBV3-1 (or the pseudogene TRBV3-2) with TRBJ1-5, with D tentatively TRBD1 (6 bases). This CDR3 is built from 15 residues. Germline V lookup: CDR1 LGHDT, CDR2 YNNKEL (reference sequence). V lost 3 bases and J 1 base, leaving 10 bases between the germline ends. This CDR3 is CASSHRGGSNQPQHF. The CDR3 DNA reads TGTGCCAGCAGCCACAGGGGTGGGAGCAATCAGCCCCAGCATTTT.

The genes are TRBV18 and TRBJ1-5; possible D gene TRBD1, 5 bases. V was cut by 6 bases and J by 5 bases, with 11 bases left in between. CDR3 size: 13 residues. The germline V gene has CDR1 KGHSH and CDR2 LQKENI. The CDR3 protein is CASSGGGDQPQHF. The CDR3 DNA reads TGTGCCAGCTCCGGCGGGGGAGATCAGCCCCAGCATTTT.

The rearrangement uses TRBV6-2 or TRBV6-3 and TRBJ1-6, with 8 bases lining up with TRBD1. In germline, CDR1 is MNHEY, CDR2 SVGEGT. J was trimmed by 9 bases and V by 0 bases; bases with no gene match: 7. This CDR3 contains 16 residues. The CDR3 region is CASSYSWAGGSSPLHF. The CDR3 bases are TGTGCCAGCAGTTACTCGTGGGCAGGGGGCAGTTCACCCCTCCACTTT.

V usage is TRBV19 and J usage is TRBJ2-2; D not certain. Germline V gene lookup returns CDR1 LNHDA and CDR2 SQIVND (reference sequence). The V end was cut by 1 base, the J end by 0 bases, with 3 bases between. CDR3 length: 14 residues. CDR3 protein: CASSIGANTGELFF. CDR3 coding DNA: TGTGCCAGTAGTATAGGAGCGAACACCGGGGAGCTGTTTTTT.

The chain recombines TRBV5-8 with TRBJ1-1; no clear D gene. Germline CDR1 SGHTS, CDR2 YDEGEE. CDR3 length: 14 residues. The ends were cut back, 0 bases at V and 1 base at J, with 7 bases in the middle. Here the CDR3 reads CASSLAAANTEAFF. The DNA of the CDR3 is TGTGCCAGCAGCTTGGCCGCGGCGAACACTGAAGCTTTCTTT.

The J gene is TRBJ1-3, the V gene TRBV19, with TRBD1 matching over 7 bases. Germline lookup yields CDR1 LNHDA and CDR2 SQIVND (reference sequence). J lost 6 bases, V lost 5 bases, and 13 bases had no gene match. This CDR3 region has 16 residues. The CDR3 loop reads CASSDRQGSAANTIYF. As DNA, the CDR3 is TGTGCCAGTAGTGATAGACAGGGATCGGCTGCAAACACCATATATTTT.

V gene TRBV11-2 combines with J gene TRBJ2-7, with TRBD1 matching 12 bases. This CDR3 contains 16 residues. V lost 5 bases and J lost 5; bases outside the gene matches: 10. Germline CDR1 is SGHAT and CDR2 is FQNNGV. CDR3 bases: TGTGCCAGCAGCCCCCTCCGGGACAGGGGGCTCCACGAGCAGTACTTC. Amino acid sequence: CASSPLRDRGLHEQYF.

This clone showed up just once. The rearrangement joins TRBV29-1 to TRBJ2-2, with 8 bases aligning to TRBD1. CDR1 is SQVTM, CDR2 ANQGSEA, per germline. V shed 7 bases and J 3 bases; nucleotides not matched to a gene: 7. This CDR3 spans 14 amino acids. CDR3 amino acids: CSALGQGDTGELFF. As DNA, the CDR3 is TGCAGCGCCCTTGGACAGGGAGACACCGGGGAGCTGTTTTTT.